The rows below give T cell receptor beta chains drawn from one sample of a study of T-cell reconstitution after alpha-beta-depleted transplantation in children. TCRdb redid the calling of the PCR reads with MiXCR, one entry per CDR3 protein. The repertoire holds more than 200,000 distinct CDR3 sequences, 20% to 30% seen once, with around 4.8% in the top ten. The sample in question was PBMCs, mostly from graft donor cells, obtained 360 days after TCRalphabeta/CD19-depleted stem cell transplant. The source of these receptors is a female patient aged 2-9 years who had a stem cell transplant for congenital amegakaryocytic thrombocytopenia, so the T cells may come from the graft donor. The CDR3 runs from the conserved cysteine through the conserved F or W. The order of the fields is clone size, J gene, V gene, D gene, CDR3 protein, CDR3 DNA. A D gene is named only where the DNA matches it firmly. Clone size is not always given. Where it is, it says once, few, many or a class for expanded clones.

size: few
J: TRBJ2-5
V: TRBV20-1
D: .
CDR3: CSAPTQDPGFETQYF
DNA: TGCAGTGCTCCTACCCAGGATCCCGGGTTCGAGACCCAGTACTTC

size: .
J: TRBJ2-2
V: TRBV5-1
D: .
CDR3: CASSDFFGEETYRTGELFF
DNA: TGCGCCAGCAGCGACTTCTTCGGGGAGGAGACGTATCGCACCGGGGAGCTGTTTTTT

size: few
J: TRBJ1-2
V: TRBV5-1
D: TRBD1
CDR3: CASSLVAGGDGYTF
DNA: TGCGCCAGCAGCTTGGTGGCAGGGGGCGATGGCTACACCTTC

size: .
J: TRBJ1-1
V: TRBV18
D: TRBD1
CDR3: CASEKDRESTEAFF
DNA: TGTGCCAGCGAGAAAGACAGGGAAAGCACTGAAGCTTTCTTT

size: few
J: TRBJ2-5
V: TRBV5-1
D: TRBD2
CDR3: CASSRTSGDGETQYF
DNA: TGCGCCAGCAGCAGGACTAGCGGGGATGGTGAGACCCAGTACTTC

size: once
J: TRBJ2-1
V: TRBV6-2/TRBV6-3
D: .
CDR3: CASSLGRNYLNEQFF
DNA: TGTGCCAGCAGTCTAGGACGGAACTACCTCAATGAGCAGTTCTTC

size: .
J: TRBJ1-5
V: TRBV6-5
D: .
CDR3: CASSYSIQGGQPQHF
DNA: TGTGCCAGCAGTTACTCGATACAGGGAGGTCAGCCCCAGCATTTT

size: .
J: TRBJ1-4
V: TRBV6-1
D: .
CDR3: CATARDGGTNEKLFF
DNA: TGTGCCACCGCCCGTGATGGGGGTACTAATGAAAAACTGTTTTTT

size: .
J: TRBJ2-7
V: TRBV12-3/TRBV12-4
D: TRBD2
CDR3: CASSWGLAGLYEQYF
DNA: TGTGCCAGCAGTTGGGGCCTAGCGGGTCTCTACGAGCAGTACTTC

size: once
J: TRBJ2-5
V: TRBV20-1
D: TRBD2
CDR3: CSAKTGTSSETQYF
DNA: TGCAGTGCTAAAACCGGGACTAGTTCTGAGACCCAGTACTTC

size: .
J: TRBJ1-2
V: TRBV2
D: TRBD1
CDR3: CATSPDRGSAGYTF
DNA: TGTGCCACTAGTCCGGACAGGGGATCTGCTGGCTACACCTTC

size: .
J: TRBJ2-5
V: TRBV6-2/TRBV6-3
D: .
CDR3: CASSYVRQRNQETQYF
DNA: TGTGCCAGCAGTTACGTGAGACAGCGGAACCAAGAGACCCAGTACTTC

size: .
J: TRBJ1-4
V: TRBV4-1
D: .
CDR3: CASSQDASLTKVFF
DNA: TGCGCCAGCAGCCAAGATGCGTCTCTTACTAAGGTGTTTTTT

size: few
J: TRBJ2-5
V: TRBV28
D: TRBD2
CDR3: CASSNPGLAGVGETQYF
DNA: TGTGCCAGCAGTAACCCGGGACTAGCGGGGGTAGGCGAGACCCAGTACTTC

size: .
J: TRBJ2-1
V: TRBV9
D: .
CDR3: CASSQQWTSYNEQFF
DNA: TGTGCCAGCAGCCAGCAGTGGACCTCCTACAATGAGCAGTTCTTC

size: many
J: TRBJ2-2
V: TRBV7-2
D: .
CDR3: CASSATPFMDPGELFF
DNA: TGTGCCAGCAGCGCGACCCCCTTTATGGACCCCGGGGAGCTGTTTTTT

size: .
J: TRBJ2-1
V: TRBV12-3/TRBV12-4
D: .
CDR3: CASSLAGEVVNEQFF
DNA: TGTGCCAGCAGTTTAGCGGGAGAAGTGGTCAATGAGCAGTTCTTC

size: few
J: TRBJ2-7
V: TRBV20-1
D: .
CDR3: CSARDLYGDYEQYF
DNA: TGCAGTGCTAGAGATCTCTATGGAGACTACGAGCAGTACTTC

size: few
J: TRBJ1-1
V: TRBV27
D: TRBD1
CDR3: CASQTWGQGASEAFF
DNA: TGTGCCAGCCAAACATGGGGACAGGGGGCCTCTGAAGCTTTCTTT

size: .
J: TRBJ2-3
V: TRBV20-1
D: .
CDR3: CSAPRHPTDTQYF
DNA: TGCAGTGCACCCAGACACCCCACAGATACGCAGTATTTT

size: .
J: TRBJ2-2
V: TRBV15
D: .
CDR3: CATSPFANTGELFF
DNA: TGTGCCACCAGCCCTTTCGCGAACACCGGGGAGCTGTTTTTT

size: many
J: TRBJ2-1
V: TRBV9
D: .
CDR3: CASSQSGEQFF
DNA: TGTGCCAGCAGCCAGTCCGGTGAGCAGTTCTTC